What follows is one T cell receptor beta chain and its context. Its antigen is unidentified. The CDR3 is made up of 15 amino acids. CDR1 SGHRS and CDR2 YFSETQ come from the germline V gene. Each CDR3 protein gets one entry in TCRdb, which reprocessed the 5' RACE reads and gives no DNA. The sample's table shows approximately 120,000 distinct CDR3 sequences. This sample is drawn from a study of monozygotic twins with inflammatory bowel disease. Study-wide results and limits: TCRbeta inverse Simpson diversity was decreased in IBD patients versus healthy co-twins.

Sequencing input: blood. The rearrangement uses TRBV5-1 and TRBJ1-2; the TCRdb D gene call, TRBD1, has no DNA to confirm it. This receptor was taken from a human donor with ulcerative colitis or Crohn's disease, or a healthy co-twin of an affected twin (not recorded which). CDR3 sequence reads: CASSLGQGAIVGYTF.